Listed below are T cell receptor beta chains from one sample, sequenced in a study of OX40 agonist ivuxolimab in advanced cancers. The method was immunoSEQ multiplex PCR; TCRdb's version includes in-frame clones alone and lacks a portion of them. Among about 6,000 clones listed, approximately 82% were seen once. The specimen was CD4+ or CD8+ T cells sorted from blood, collected in a trial of the OX40 agonist ivuxolimab. These receptors originate from an adult with an advanced solid tumor such as melanoma, head and neck, liver or kidney cancer. The CDR3 runs from the conserved cysteine through the conserved F or W. The order of the fields is clone size, D gene, V gene, J gene, CDR3 protein, CDR3 DNA. The D gene is left open where the match is weak. Clone size is given for some rows only: seen once, a few or many times, or a class if the clone is expanded.

abundance: .
d_gene: .
v_gene: TRBV4-1
j_gene: TRBJ1-5
CDR3aa: CASSQDLGNQPQHF
CDR3nt: TGCGCCAGCAGCCAAGATCTCGGCAATCAGCCCCAGCATTTT

abundance: .
d_gene: .
v_gene: TRBV5-5
j_gene: TRBJ2-2
CDR3aa: CASSHGGGATGELFF
CDR3nt: TGTGCCAGCAGCCACGGAGGGGGGGCCACCGGGGAGCTGTTTTTT

abundance: .
d_gene: .
v_gene: TRBV7-2
j_gene: TRBJ1-6
CDR3aa: CASSTPEGWHSPLHF
CDR3nt: TGTGCCAGCAGCACCCCGGAGGGGTGGCATTCACCCCTCCACTTT

abundance: .
d_gene: TRBD2
v_gene: TRBV7-8
j_gene: TRBJ2-5
CDR3aa: CASSFVPTSGKETQYF
CDR3nt: TGTGCCAGCAGCTTCGTGCCGACTAGCGGAAAAGAGACCCAGTACTTC

abundance: .
d_gene: TRBD2
v_gene: TRBV7-8
j_gene: TRBJ2-7
CDR3aa: CASSPTSGGSYEQYF
CDR3nt: TGTGCCAGCAGCCCGACTAGCGGGGGCTCCTACGAGCAGTACTTC

abundance: few
d_gene: .
v_gene: TRBV5-6
j_gene: TRBJ2-7
CDR3aa: CASSLQGTQYEQYF
CDR3nt: TGTGCCAGCAGCTTACAGGGAACTCAATACGAGCAGTACTTC

abundance: .
d_gene: .
v_gene: TRBV10-3
j_gene: TRBJ2-1
CDR3aa: CAISDREDNEQFF
CDR3nt: TGTGCCATCAGTGACAGGGAGGACAATGAGCAGTTCTTC

abundance: large
d_gene: .
v_gene: TRBV11-2
j_gene: TRBJ2-3
CDR3aa: CASSRGSTQYF
CDR3nt: TGTGCCAGCAGCCGGGGGTCAACGCAGTATTTT

abundance: once
d_gene: .
v_gene: TRBV6-6
j_gene: TRBJ2-6
CDR3aa: CASSTGHLGANVLTF
CDR3nt: TGTGCCAGCAGTACGGGCCATCTGGGAGCCAACGTCCTGACTTTC

abundance: .
d_gene: TRBD2
v_gene: TRBV6-6
j_gene: TRBJ2-1
CDR3aa: CASSYPASGEYNEQFF
CDR3nt: TGTGCCAGCAGTTACCCGGCTAGCGGGGAATACAATGAGCAGTTCTTC

abundance: .
d_gene: .
v_gene: TRBV6-1
j_gene: TRBJ2-3
CDR3aa: CASRAGEADTQYF
CDR3nt: TGTGCCAGCAGGGCAGGGGAAGCGGATACGCAGTATTTT

abundance: .
d_gene: .
v_gene: TRBV21-1
j_gene: TRBJ1-1
CDR3aa: CASSKVGQKNTEAFF
CDR3nt: TGTGCCAGCAGCAAAGTGGGACAGAAGAACACTGAAGCTTTCTTT

abundance: .
d_gene: TRBD2
v_gene: TRBV9
j_gene: TRBJ2-7
CDR3aa: CASSESGGPTYEQYF
CDR3nt: TGTGCCAGCAGCGAAAGCGGGGGCCCTACCTACGAGCAGTACTTC

abundance: .
d_gene: TRBD1
v_gene: TRBV30
j_gene: TRBJ2-3
CDR3aa: CAWSRDSSTDTQYF
CDR3nt: TGTGCCTGGTCGAGGGACAGTAGCACAGATACGCAGTATTTT

abundance: .
d_gene: TRBD2
v_gene: TRBV5-4
j_gene: TRBJ2-1
CDR3aa: CASSLETSGRGEQFF
CDR3nt: TGTGCCAGCAGCTTGGAGACTAGCGGGAGGGGTGAGCAGTTCTTC

abundance: .
d_gene: TRBD1
v_gene: TRBV11-3
j_gene: TRBJ2-2
CDR3aa: CASSLRADREYAGELFF
CDR3nt: TGTGCCAGCAGCTTAAGGGCGGACAGGGAGTATGCCGGGGAGCTGTTTTTT

abundance: .
d_gene: .
v_gene: TRBV5-1
j_gene: TRBJ2-1
CDR3aa: CASSKQDHENEQFF
CDR3nt: TGCGCCAGCAGCAAGCAGGACCACGAGAATGAGCAGTTCTTC

abundance: .
d_gene: TRBD1
v_gene: TRBV9
j_gene: TRBJ2-3
CDR3aa: CASSPRDRGYTDTQYF
CDR3nt: TGTGCCAGCAGCCCCCGGGACAGGGGGTACACAGATACGCAGTATTTT

abundance: .
d_gene: .
v_gene: TRBV7-4
j_gene: TRBJ1-5
CDR3aa: CASSLGGAGWSNQPQHF
CDR3nt: TGTGCCAGCAGCTTGGGGGGCGCCGGTTGGAGCAATCAGCCCCAGCATTTT

abundance: .
d_gene: .
v_gene: TRBV10-3
j_gene: TRBJ1-3
CDR3aa: CAISDPREFRGDTIYF
CDR3nt: TGTGCCATCAGTGACCCTCGGGAGTTTAGGGGGGACACCATATATTTT

abundance: .
d_gene: TRBD1
v_gene: TRBV10-3
j_gene: TRBJ1-2
CDR3aa: CAISVTGVSNYGYTF
CDR3nt: TGTGCCATCAGTGTCACAGGGGTTAGCAACTATGGCTACACCTTC

abundance: once
d_gene: TRBD2
v_gene: TRBV9
j_gene: TRBJ2-1
CDR3aa: CASSVPTSGGVREQFF
CDR3nt: TGTGCCAGCAGCGTCCCAACTAGCGGGGGGGTTCGTGAGCAGTTCTTC

abundance: .
d_gene: TRBD1
v_gene: TRBV10-3
j_gene: TRBJ1-2
CDR3aa: CAISGQGSLYGYTF
CDR3nt: TGTGCCATCAGTGGACAGGGGAGTCTCTATGGCTACACCTTC

abundance: .
d_gene: .
v_gene: TRBV27
j_gene: TRBJ1-1
CDR3aa: CASSFGGGGTEAFF
CDR3nt: TGTGCCAGCAGTTTTGGGGGTGGAGGCACTGAAGCTTTCTTT

abundance: few
d_gene: .
v_gene: TRBV7-3
j_gene: TRBJ1-3
CDR3aa: CASSLTGEGNTIYF
CDR3nt: TGTGCCAGCAGCTTAACAGGGGAGGGAAACACCATATATTTT

abundance: .
d_gene: .
v_gene: TRBV9
j_gene: TRBJ2-3
CDR3aa: CASSVGGPKGGQYF
CDR3nt: TGTGCCAGCAGCGTAGGAGGTCCTAAGGGGGGGCAGTATTTT

abundance: .
d_gene: .
v_gene: TRBV6-1
j_gene: TRBJ2-2
CDR3aa: CASRYGELFF
CDR3nt: TGTGCCAGTAGGTACGGGGAGCTGTTTTTT

abundance: .
d_gene: .
v_gene: TRBV19
j_gene: TRBJ1-1
CDR3aa: CASSKAVNTEAFF
CDR3nt: TGTGCCAGTAGTAAGGCGGTCAACACTGAAGCTTTCTTT

abundance: .
d_gene: TRBD2
v_gene: TRBV5-1
j_gene: TRBJ2-3
CDR3aa: CASSLELAGGKDTQYF
CDR3nt: TGCGCCAGCAGCTTGGAGCTAGCGGGGGGGAAAGATACGCAGTATTTT

abundance: .
d_gene: .
v_gene: TRBV4-1
j_gene: TRBJ2-1
CDR3aa: CASSQEKGGREQFF
CDR3nt: TGCGCCAGCAGCCAAGAGAAAGGAGGGCGGGAGCAGTTCTTC

abundance: .
d_gene: .
v_gene: TRBV4-3
j_gene: TRBJ2-2
CDR3aa: CASSQVGTANTGELFF
CDR3nt: TGCGCCAGCAGCCAAGTTGGGACGGCGAACACCGGGGAGCTGTTTTTT

abundance: .
d_gene: TRBD1
v_gene: TRBV11-3
j_gene: TRBJ2-2
CDR3aa: CASSPVGGLTGELFF
CDR3nt: TGTGCCAGCAGCCCCGTAGGGGGCCTCACCGGGGAGCTGTTTTTT

abundance: .
d_gene: .
v_gene: TRBV7-6
j_gene: TRBJ2-2
CDR3aa: CASSLGYGTINTGELFF
CDR3nt: TGTGCCAGCAGCTTAGGGTACGGAACCATTAACACCGGGGAGCTGTTTTTT